The following is a T cell receptor (beta chain) sequence with its context. These data originate in a study of blood T cell repertoires in COVID-19. Study background: Material from acute and convalescent COVID-19 was sourced from the United States, Italy and Spain. From T cells, B-cell-depleted T cells, or PBMCs came the material, which was cDNA or gDNA.

Authors' analysis steps: Reference gene primer amplification yielded estimated nucleated cell counts. The method was immunoSEQ multiplex PCR; TCRdb's version includes in-frame clones alone and lacks a portion of them. That table is the source of V, J and clone size, and D and trimming were worked out from the DNA. The sample includes over 90,000 clones, 89% seen only once; the top ten take under 20%. The length of the CDR3 is 18 residues. The V gene's germline CDR1 is SGHRS and CDR2 YFSETQ. V lost 3 bases and J lost 1; bases outside the gene matches: 10. This chain connects TRBV5-1 to TRBJ2-5, with 12 bases that match TRBD2. The sequence was collected from a woman over 75 in a cohort sampled during active COVID-19. The material sequenced was peripheral blood. The CDR3 here is CASSYGTSGFAPQETQYF. CDR3 DNA: TGCGCCAGCAGCTACGGGACTAGCGGGTTTGCTCCCCAAGAGACCCAGTACTTC.